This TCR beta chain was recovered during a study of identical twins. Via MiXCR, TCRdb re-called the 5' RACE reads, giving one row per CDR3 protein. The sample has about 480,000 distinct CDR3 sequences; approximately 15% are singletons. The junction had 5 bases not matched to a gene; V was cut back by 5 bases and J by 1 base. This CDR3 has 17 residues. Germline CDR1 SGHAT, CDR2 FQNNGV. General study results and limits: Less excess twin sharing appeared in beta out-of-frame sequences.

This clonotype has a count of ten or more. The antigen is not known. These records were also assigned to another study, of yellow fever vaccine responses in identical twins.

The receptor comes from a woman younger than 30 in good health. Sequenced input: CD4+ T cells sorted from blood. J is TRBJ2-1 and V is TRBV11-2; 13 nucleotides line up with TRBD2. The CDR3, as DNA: TGTGCCAGCAGCACCCGACTAGCGGGGGGATCCTACAATGAGCAGTTCTTC. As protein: CASSTRLAGGSYNEQFF.